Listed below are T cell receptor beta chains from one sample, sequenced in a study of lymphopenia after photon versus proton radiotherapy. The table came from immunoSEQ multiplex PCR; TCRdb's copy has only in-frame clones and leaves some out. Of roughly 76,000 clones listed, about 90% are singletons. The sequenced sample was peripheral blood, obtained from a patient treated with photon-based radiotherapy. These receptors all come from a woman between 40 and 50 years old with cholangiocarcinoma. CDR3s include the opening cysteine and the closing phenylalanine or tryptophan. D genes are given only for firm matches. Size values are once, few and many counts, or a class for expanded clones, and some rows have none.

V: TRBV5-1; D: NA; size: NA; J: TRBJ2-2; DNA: TGCGCCAGCAGTCCGGACCCGAACACCGGGGAGCTGTTTTTT; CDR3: CASSPDPNTGELFF
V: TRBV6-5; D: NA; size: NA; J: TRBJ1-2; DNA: TGTGCCAGCAATCCCTCCTGGGGGGGCGACTATGGCTACACCTTC; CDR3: CASNPSWGGDYGYTF
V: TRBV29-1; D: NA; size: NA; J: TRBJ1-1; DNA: TGCAGCGTTCAGGCTCAGAACACTGAAGCTTTCTTT; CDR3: CSVQAQNTEAFF
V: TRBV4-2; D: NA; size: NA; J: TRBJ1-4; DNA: TGTGCCAGCAGCCAAGAACGGGGCGTTGTGGGTGCGAGGGAAAAACTGTTTTTT; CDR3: CASSQERGVVGAREKLFF
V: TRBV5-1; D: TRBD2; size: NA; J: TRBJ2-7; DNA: TGCGCCAGCAGCGCGGGACTAGCGGGCCCTGAGCAGTACTTC; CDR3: CASSAGLAGPEQYF
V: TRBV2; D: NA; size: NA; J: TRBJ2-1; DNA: TGTGCCAGCAGTGTTGGAAGGACTACCAATTACAATGAGCAGTTCTTC; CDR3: CASSVGRTTNYNEQFF
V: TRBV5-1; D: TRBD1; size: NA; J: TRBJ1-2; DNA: TGCGCCAGCAGCGAAAGGGACAGTGCCTATGGCTACACCTTC; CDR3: CASSERDSAYGYTF
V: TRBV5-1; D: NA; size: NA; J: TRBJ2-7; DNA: TGCGCCAGCAGTTCTTTACTCTACGAGCAGTACTTC; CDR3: CASSSLLYEQYF
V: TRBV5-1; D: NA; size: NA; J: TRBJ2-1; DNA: TGCGCCAGCAGCTTGGTGACAGATACCTACAATGAGCAGTTCTTC; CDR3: CASSLVTDTYNEQFF
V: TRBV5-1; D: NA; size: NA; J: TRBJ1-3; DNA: TGCGCCAGCAGCACCGACAGGACCGGGTTTTGGGGAAACACCATATATTTT; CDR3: CASSTDRTGFWGNTIYF
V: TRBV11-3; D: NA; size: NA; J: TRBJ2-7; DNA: TGTGCCAGCAGCGGCTGGCTACAGGGCTCCTACGAGCAGTACTTC; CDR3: CASSGWLQGSYEQYF
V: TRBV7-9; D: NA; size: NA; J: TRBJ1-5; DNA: TGTGCCAGCAGCTTAGCTGGGGGTCAGCCCCAGCATTTT; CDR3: CASSLAGGQPQHF
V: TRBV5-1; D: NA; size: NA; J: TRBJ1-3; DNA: TGCGCCAGCAGCTTGGCCGGTTCCTCTGGAAACACCATATATTTT; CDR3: CASSLAGSSGNTIYF
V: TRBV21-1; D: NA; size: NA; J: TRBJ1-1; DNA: TGTGCCAGCAGCATGGGACAGGGTGAGGACACTGAAGCTTTCTTT; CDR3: CASSMGQGEDTEAFF
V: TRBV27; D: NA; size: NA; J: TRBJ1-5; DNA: TGTGCCAGCAGTCCCTTAAATCAGCCCCAGCATTTT; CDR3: CASSPLNQPQHF
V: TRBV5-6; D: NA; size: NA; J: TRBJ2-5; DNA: TGTGCCAGCAGCTTCGCGGAGACCCAGTACTTC; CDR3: CASSFAETQYF
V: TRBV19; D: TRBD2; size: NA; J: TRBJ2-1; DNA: TGTGCCAGTAGTATCGGGACTAGCGGGACGAGGGAGCAGTTCTTC; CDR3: CASSIGTSGTREQFF
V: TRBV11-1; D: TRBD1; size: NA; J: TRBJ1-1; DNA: TGTGCCAGCAGCTTAGCGGGACAGGCGAACACTGAAGCTTTCTTT; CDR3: CASSLAGQANTEAFF
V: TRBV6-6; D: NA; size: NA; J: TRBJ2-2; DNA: TGTGCCAGCAAGGAGGGGGAAACCGGGGAGCTGTTTTTT; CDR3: CASKEGETGELFF
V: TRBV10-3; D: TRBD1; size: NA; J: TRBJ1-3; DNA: TGTGCCATCAGGATGGACAGGGGGGGATACTCTGGAAACACCATATATTTT; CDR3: CAIRMDRGGYSGNTIYF
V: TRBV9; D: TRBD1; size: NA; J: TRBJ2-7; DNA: TGTGCCAGCAGCAAAGGACAGGGCGGCCACGAGCAGTACTTC; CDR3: CASSKGQGGHEQYF
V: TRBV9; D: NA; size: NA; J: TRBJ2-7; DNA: TGTGCCAGCAGCGTACAGGACAAATCCTACGAGCAGTACTTC; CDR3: CASSVQDKSYEQYF
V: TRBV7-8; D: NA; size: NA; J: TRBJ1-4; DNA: TGTGCCAGCAGCTTGGTCGGGACCCACCGGGAAAAACTGTTTTTT; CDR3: CASSLVGTHREKLFF
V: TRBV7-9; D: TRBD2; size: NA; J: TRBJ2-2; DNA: TGTGCCAGCAGCCCCACTAGCGGGGTCGGCGGGGAGCTGTTTTTT; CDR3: CASSPTSGVGGELFF
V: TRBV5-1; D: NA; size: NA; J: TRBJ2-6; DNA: TGCGCCAGCAGCGTCATAACCCGCTCTGGGGCCAACGTCCTGACTTTC; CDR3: CASSVITRSGANVLTF
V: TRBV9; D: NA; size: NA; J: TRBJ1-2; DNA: TGTGCCAGCAGCGTAGGGACAGACTTTGTGCGTGGCTACACCTTC; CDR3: CASSVGTDFVRGYTF
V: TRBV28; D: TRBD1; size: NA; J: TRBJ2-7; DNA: TGTGCCAGCAGTCCATGGGGGACAGGCCCTTTCTCCTACGAGCAGTACTTC; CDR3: CASSPWGTGPFSYEQYF
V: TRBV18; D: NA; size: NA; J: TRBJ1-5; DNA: TGTGCCAGCTCACCAGTACCCCAGGGCAATCAGCCCCAGCATTTT; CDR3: CASSPVPQGNQPQHF
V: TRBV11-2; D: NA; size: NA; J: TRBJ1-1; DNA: TGTGCCAGCAGAGGTGTTAGGGTCCAGGGGAACACTGAAGCTTTCTTT; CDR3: CASRGVRVQGNTEAFF
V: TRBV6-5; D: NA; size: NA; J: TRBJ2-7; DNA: TGTGCCAGCAGTTCCCCCAGAGCGGGCCCGTACGAGCAGTACTTC; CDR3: CASSSPRAGPYEQYF
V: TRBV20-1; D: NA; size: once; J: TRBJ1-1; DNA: TGCAGTGCCGACTGGGGGGCTGAAGCTTTCTTT; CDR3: CSADWGAEAFF
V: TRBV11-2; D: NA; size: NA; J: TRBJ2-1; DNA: TGTGCCAGCAGCTTAGATAGGAGCAGGGTAGTCAACAATGAGCAGTTCTTC; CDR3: CASSLDRSRVVNNEQFF
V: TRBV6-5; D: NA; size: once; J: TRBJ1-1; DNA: TGTGCCAGCAGTTACTTGGGACGCGCTTTCTTT; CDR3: CASSYLGRAFF
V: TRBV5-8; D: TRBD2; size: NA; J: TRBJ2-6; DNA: TGTGCCAGCAGCTCGGGGGGAGGGGCTCCGTCTGGGGCCAACGTCCTGACTTTC; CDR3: CASSSGGGAPSGANVLTF
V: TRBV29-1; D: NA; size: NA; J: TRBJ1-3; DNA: TGCAGCGTTGAAGATGGGATGTTCTCTGGAAACACCATATATTTT; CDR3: CSVEDGMFSGNTIYF
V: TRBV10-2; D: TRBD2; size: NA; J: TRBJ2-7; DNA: TGCGCCAGCAGTGAGGGCGGCGGGAGGCTCGAGGAGCAGTACTTC; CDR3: CASSEGGGRLEEQYF
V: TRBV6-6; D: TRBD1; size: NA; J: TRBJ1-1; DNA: TGTGCCAGCAGTTTGGGACAGGGGGGTACTGAAGCTTTCTTT; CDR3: CASSLGQGGTEAFF
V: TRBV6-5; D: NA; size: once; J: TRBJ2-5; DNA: TGTGCCAGCCTCGGGACAAATAAAGAGACCCAGTACTTC; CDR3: CASLGTNKETQYF
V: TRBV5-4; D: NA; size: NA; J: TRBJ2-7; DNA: TGTGCCAGCAGCCTTGGGCCCACCAGGGAGTACGAGCAGTACTTC; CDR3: CASSLGPTREYEQYF
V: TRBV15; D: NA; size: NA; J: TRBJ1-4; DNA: TGTGCCACCAGCAGAGCGGCAACTAATGAAAAACTGTTTTTT; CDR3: CATSRAATNEKLFF
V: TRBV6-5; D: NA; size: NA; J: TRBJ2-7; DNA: TGTGCCAGCAGTCCCGGGACGTATAAGGAGCAGTACTTC; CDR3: CASSPGTYKEQYF